A selection of T cell receptor beta chains follows, all from one sample in a study of vaccination effects on CD4 cells after COVID-19. Their target antigens are unknown. Assay used: immunoSEQ multiplex PCR; TCRdb lists only in-frame clones, some missing. The sample carries some 30,000 clones, 70% to 75% recorded once. The sequencing used CD4+ T cells from PBMCs cultured without peptide, collected after COVID-19 vaccination. The receptors derive from a human donor who received a COVID-19 vaccine. Both conserved end residues are part of each CDR3. Each record gives: J gene, D gene, V gene, CDR3 protein. A D gene is named only where the DNA matches it firmly.

j_gene: TRBJ2-7
d_gene: NA
v_gene: TRBV11-2
CDR3aa: CASSLSAGQSYEQYF

j_gene: TRBJ2-7
d_gene: NA
v_gene: TRBV6-5
CDR3aa: CASRDRSLSYEQYF

j_gene: TRBJ1-5
d_gene: NA
v_gene: TRBV24-1
CDR3aa: CATSDGQLNQPQHF

j_gene: TRBJ1-4
d_gene: TRBD1
v_gene: TRBV19
CDR3aa: CASQGGTGTEKLFF

j_gene: TRBJ1-2
d_gene: NA
v_gene: TRBV7-9
CDR3aa: CASSLISGRGHINYGYTF

j_gene: TRBJ2-7
d_gene: TRBD1
v_gene: TRBV19
CDR3aa: CASRRQGAYEQYF

j_gene: TRBJ2-3
d_gene: TRBD1
v_gene: TRBV5-1
CDR3aa: CASSLEGQTSTDTQYF

j_gene: TRBJ2-1
d_gene: TRBD2
v_gene: TRBV30
CDR3aa: CAWSGLAGPYNEQFF

j_gene: TRBJ2-3
d_gene: NA
v_gene: TRBV11-2
CDR3aa: CASSFRSTATLNTQYF

j_gene: TRBJ1-2
d_gene: NA
v_gene: TRBV25-1
CDR3aa: CASSGGPGQIYGYTF

j_gene: TRBJ2-7
d_gene: TRBD1
v_gene: TRBV28
CDR3aa: CASGGRNRGLSYEQYF

j_gene: TRBJ1-3
d_gene: NA
v_gene: TRBV4-3
CDR3aa: CASSQDLATSGNTIYF

j_gene: TRBJ2-5
d_gene: NA
v_gene: TRBV5-1
CDR3aa: CASSADYLGGGMGPGTQYF

j_gene: TRBJ1-2
d_gene: TRBD1
v_gene: TRBV6-1
CDR3aa: CASSEDRARGYTF

j_gene: TRBJ2-5
d_gene: NA
v_gene: TRBV5-1
CDR3aa: CASSLGGYMVETQYF

j_gene: TRBJ2-3
d_gene: NA
v_gene: TRBV4-1
CDR3aa: CASSQAGADTQYF

j_gene: TRBJ2-1
d_gene: NA
v_gene: TRBV4-2
CDR3aa: CASSQDVSEQFF

j_gene: TRBJ2-2
d_gene: TRBD2
v_gene: TRBV10-3
CDR3aa: CAISRTSDTGELFF

j_gene: TRBJ1-1
d_gene: TRBD1
v_gene: TRBV9
CDR3aa: CASSPQGGGFGVNTEAFF

j_gene: TRBJ2-1
d_gene: NA
v_gene: TRBV5-4
CDR3aa: CASSLDNLGQFF

j_gene: TRBJ2-5
d_gene: NA
v_gene: TRBV6-2/TRBV6-3
CDR3aa: CASSYFHGQTETQYF

j_gene: TRBJ1-4
d_gene: NA
v_gene: TRBV28
CDR3aa: CASRPPSGEKLFF

j_gene: TRBJ1-3
d_gene: TRBD1
v_gene: TRBV5-4
CDR3aa: CASSLQGAGNTIYF

j_gene: TRBJ1-5
d_gene: TRBD1
v_gene: TRBV3-1/TRBV3-2
CDR3aa: CASSQDIPRPTGSGNQPQHF

j_gene: TRBJ2-4
d_gene: TRBD2
v_gene: TRBV4-2
CDR3aa: CASSQDFLAGGFNIQYF